Below, 17 T cell receptor beta chains from the same sample are listed, as sequenced in a study of shared clonotypes between healthy human individuals. TCRdb's table, derived via immunoSEQ multiplex PCR, lists solely in-frame clones and lacks some. The sample lists 760,000 or so clones, roughly 96% occurring once. Terminally differentiated effector memory CD45RA+ cells were excluded by CCR7 positive selection of CD45RO-negative cells. The sample comprised naive CD8+ T cells sorted from blood. These receptors were taken from a young man in good health.

The chain combines TRBV7-9 with TRBJ1-5; tentative D call: TRBD1 (6 bases). Germline-derived CDR1 and CDR2 are SEHNR and FQNEAQ (reference sequence). This CDR3 spans 15 amino acids. Trimming took 5 bases from V and 3 from J, leaving 14 bases between them. CDR3 nucleotide sequence: TGTGCCAGCAGCCGCGAGGGGGGGCCCAATCAGCCCCAGCATTTT. Translated: CASSREGGPNQPQHF.

The chain recombines TRBV4-1 with TRBJ1-5; D not certain. The germline V gene encodes CDR1 MGHRA and CDR2 YSYEKL. This CDR3 spans 13 amino acids. Trimming took off 1 base at V and 5 bases at J, with 6 bases between the two ends. The CDR3: CASSQALDQPQHF. In nucleotides, the CDR3 is TGCGCCAGCAGCCAAGCTTTGGATCAGCCCCAGCATTTT.

This chain uses TRBV27 with TRBJ2-1; D remains unclear. Germline V gene lookup returns CDR1 MNHEY and CDR2 SMNVEV (reference sequence). V was cut by 2 bases and J by 5 bases, with 10 bases left in between. There are 14 residues in the CDR3. DNA of the CDR3: TGTGCCAGCAGTTTACGTCCCCCTAACAATGAGCAGTTCTTC. This codes for CASSLRPPNNEQFF.

V and J are TRBV7-3 and TRBJ2-1; 13 nucleotides align to TRBD2. From germline, CDR1 is SGHTA and CDR2 FQGTGA. This CDR3 is built from 16 residues. With V trimmed by 5 bases and J by 2 bases, 3 bases remained unmatched. The CDR3 spells CASSPGTSGTYNEQFF. DNA for the CDR3: TGTGCCAGCAGCCCCGGGACTAGCGGGACCTACAATGAGCAGTTCTTC. The entire variable domain, with the rest obtained from reference TRBV7-3 and TRBJ2-1, is as follows: GAGVSQTPSNKVTEKGKYVELRCDPISGHTALYWYRQSLGQGPEFLIYFQGTGAADDSGLPNDRFFAVRPEGSVSTLKIQRTERGDSAVYLCASSPGTSGTYNEQFFGPGTRLTVL.

The chain carries TRBV7-9 and TRBJ2-7, with a possible D match to TRBD2 (6 bases). Germline V gene data show CDR1 as SEHNR and CDR2 as FQNEAQ (reference sequence). This CDR3 has 15 amino acids. Trimming left V 0 bases short and J 11 bases short, with 20 bases between. CDR3 DNA sequence: TGTGCCAGCAGCTTAGCGGCCAGTTTAGCGGCTCTCAAGTACTTC. Amino acid sequence: CASSLAASLAALKYF. Full variable domain (outside the CDR3, taken from reference TRBV7-9 and TRBJ2-7): DTGVSQNPRHKITKRGQNVTFRCDPISEHNRLYWYRQTLGQGPEFLTYFQNEAQLEKSRLLSDRFSAERPKGSFSTLEIQRTEQGDSAMYLCASSLAASLAALKYFGPGTRLTVT.

The chain recombines TRBV28 with TRBJ1-5; a weak D match, TRBD1 (5 bases). V was shortened by 3 bases and J by 5 bases, with 11 bases between the two germline ends. Germline loops: CDR1 MDHEN, CDR2 SYDVKM. This CDR3 is 14 amino acids long. In DNA, the CDR3 is TGTGCCAGCAGTTTCCTTCAGGGCCATCAGCCCCAGCATTTT. This translates into CASSFLQGHQPQHF. Drawing the rest from reference TRBV28 and TRBJ1-5, the complete variable domain is DVKVTQSSRYLVKRTGEKVFLECVQDMDHENMFWYRQDPGLGLRLIYFSYDVKMKEKGDIPEGYSVSREKKERFSLILESASTNQTSMYLCASSFLQGHQPQHFGDGTRLSIL.

Here the CDR3 reads CSARDSTGELFF. The CDR3 DNA is TGCAGCGCCAGGGACAGCACCGGGGAGCTGTTTTTT. The gene calls are TRBV29-1 and TRBJ2-2; 7 bases map to TRBD1. This CDR3 region has 12 residues. V dropped 7 bases and J dropped 4; count of bases not matched to a gene: 3. Germline CDR1 is SQVTM and CDR2 is ANQGSEA.

The V and J genes are TRBV29-1 and TRBJ1-3; tentative D call: TRBD1 (6 bases). Germline CDR1 reads SQVTM; CDR2 reads ANQGSEA. Trimming cost V 7 bases and J 0 bases, with 13 bases left between them. This CDR3 is 14 amino acids long. CDR3 sequence: CSENRVDSGNTIYF. DNA of the CDR3: TGCAGCGAAAACAGGGTCGACTCTGGAAACACCATATATTTT.

The V and J genes are TRBV7-9 and TRBJ2-3, with D possibly called TRBD1 or TRBD2 (5 bases each). Trimming stripped 2 bases from V and 0 bases from J, with 21 bases between. The CDR3 spans 19 residues. Germline lookup yields CDR1 SEHNR and CDR2 FQNEAQ (reference sequence). The CDR3 DNA follows: TGTGCCAGCAGCTTAAGAGGGACGGATACGGGGACCAGCACAGATACGCAGTATTTT. The encoded protein is CASSLRGTDTGTSTDTQYF.

The genes are TRBV29-1 and TRBJ1-1; D unclear. CDR3 size: 12 residues. The V end lost 7 bases, the J end lost 1 base, and 10 bases lay between the germline ends. The germline CDR1 and CDR2 sequences are SQVTM and ANQGSEA. CDR3 DNA: TGCAGCGGCGAGACTAAGAACACTGAAGCTTTCTTT. It translates to CSGETKNTEAFF. The entire variable domain, with the rest obtained from reference TRBV29-1 and TRBJ1-1, is as follows: SAVISQKPSRDICQRGTSLTIQCQVDSQVTMMFWYRQQPGQSLTLIATANQGSEATYESGFVIDKFPISRPNLTFSTLTVSNMSPEDSSIYLCSGETKNTEAFFGQGTRLTVV.

The rearrangement joins TRBV7-9 to TRBJ1-3, with D unresolved. Per the germline V gene, CDR1 is SEHNR and CDR2 is FQNEAQ (reference sequence). The CDR3 is 16 amino acids. V lost 8 bases to trimming and J lost 0 bases, with 17 bases between them. The CDR3 reads CASCGGRLSSGNTIYF. The CDR3 DNA sequence: TGTGCCAGCTGCGGTGGAAGGCTTAGCTCTGGAAACACCATATATTTT.

The V gene is TRBV18, the J gene TRBJ1-5; no clear D. The CDR3 loop spans 16 amino acids. Between the trimmed V and J ends, which lost 1 base and 0 bases, there was a span of 10 bases. From germline, CDR1 is KGHSH and CDR2 LQKENI. The CDR3 coding sequence is TGTGCCAGCTCACCACAGGAGCCCCATAGCAATCAGCCCCAGCATTTT. Its protein is CASSPQEPHSNQPQHF.

CDR3 in amino acids: CASSRRGTGTYQETQYF. The CDR3 coding sequence is TGTGCCAGCAGCCGAAGAGGGACAGGGACGTACCAAGAGACCCAGTACTTC. The rearrangement joins TRBV7-9 to TRBJ2-5, with 9 bases lining up with TRBD1. This CDR3 has 17 amino acids. The trim removed 5 bases at V and 0 bases at J, leaving 10 bases unmatched. From germline, CDR1 is SEHNR and CDR2 FQNEAQ (reference sequence).

The sample holds one count of this clone. This chain joins TRBV7-8 and TRBJ2-7; possible D gene TRBD2, 7 bases. V was cut by 2 bases and J by 4 bases, with 12 bases left in between. The CDR3 is 14 amino acids. Germline CDR1 and CDR2: SGHVS and FQNEAQ. The CDR3 loop reads CASSLWEGGYEQYF. CDR3 bases: TGTGCCAGCAGCTTATGGGAGGGGGGGTACGAGCAGTACTTC.

A few counts support this clone. The gene calls are TRBV7-9 and TRBJ1-1, with D unclear. V dropped 5 bases and J dropped 10 bases, with 11 bases sitting between them. The germline gives CDR1 SEHNR, CDR2 FQNEAQ (reference sequence). This CDR3 has 11 amino acids. CDR3 nucleotide sequence: TGTGCCAGCAGCCAAACAGCGACAGCTTTCTTT. Protein product: CASSQTATAFF.

CDR3 amino acids: CASSLYVGDTQYF. CDR3 coding DNA: TGTGCCAGCAGCCTTTACGTGGGGGATACGCAGTATTTT. The chain is built from TRBV6-6 and TRBJ2-3; the D is unclear. Trimming took off 6 bases at V and 6 bases at J, with 13 bases between the two ends. Germline-derived CDR1 and CDR2 are MNHNY and SVGAGI (reference sequence). This CDR3 contains 13 residues.

The V call is TRBV2, the J call TRBJ2-7; 7 nucleotides line up with TRBD1. The CDR3 spans 14 residues. Germline V gene data show CDR1 as SNHLY and CDR2 as FYNNEI. V dropped 4 bases and J dropped 3; count of bases not matched to a gene: 6. In nucleotides, the CDR3 is TGTGCCAGCAGTGGCGACAGGGACATCTACGAGCAGTACTTC. Translated, it gives CASSGDRDIYEQYF.